The present entry profiles one T cell receptor (beta chain) with its context. Antigen unknown. This CDR3 contains 15 residues. Germline assignment: CDR1 SGHTS and CDR2 YDEGEE. J was trimmed by 3 bases and V by 4 bases; bases with no gene match: 5. The sample originates from a study of T cell responses to AZD1222 COVID-19 vaccine. Whole-study results and caveats: Spike as a whole was targeted by vaccine-associated CD4 TCRs, dominant at 160-218 and 743-854.

Here immunoSEQ multiplex PCR was the method, and the copy in TCRdb shows in-frame clones only, minus some. This table has about 150,000 clones, nearly 90% appearing once. The TCR sequence derives from an adult in good health. The V call is TRBV5-8, the J call TRBJ1-5; TRBD1 agrees at 9 bases. Sequenced material: peripheral blood, taken on day 0 of AZD1222 vaccination. The CDR3 DNA sequence: TGTGCCAGCAGCCATACAGGGGGCTACAATCAGCCCCAGCATTTT. It is translated as CASSHTGGYNQPQHF.